This is a list of T cell receptor beta chains from one sample in a study of blood T cell repertoires in COVID-19. Here immunoSEQ multiplex PCR was the method, and the copy in TCRdb shows in-frame clones only, minus some. This sample yields around 280,000 clones, of which 89% are seen a single time; 1.5% to 2% belongs to the top ten. Sequencing used PBMCs or T cells enriched from blood (not recorded which). The source is a woman aged 40 to 50 who had recovered from COVID-19. Both conserved end residues are part of each CDR3. Fields, in order: D gene, CDR3 length, J gene, clone size, V gene, CDR3 DNA, CDR3 protein. D genes are given only for firm matches. A clone size is listed for some rows: how often the clone was seen (once, few, many), or a class if it is expanded.

TRBD2 | 16 | TRBJ2-3 | . | TRBV5-4 | TGTGCCAGCAGCCGAGGACTAGCGGGAGGCACAGATACGCAGTATTTT | CASSRGLAGGTDTQYF
. | 16 | TRBJ2-1 | . | TRBV7-8 | TGTGCCAGCAGCCCACGGGCGGGAAGCTCCTACAATGAGCAGTTCTTC | CASSPRAGSSYNEQFF
TRBD2 | 15 | TRBJ2-1 | . | TRBV9 | TGTGCCAGCAGCCCAAGACTAGCGGCAAACAATGAGCAGTTCTTC | CASSPRLAANNEQFF
TRBD1 | 16 | TRBJ1-1 | . | TRBV5-1 | TGCGCCAGCAGCGTAGGACAGGGCCCTATGAACACTGAAGCTTTCTTT | CASSVGQGPMNTEAFF
. | 15 | TRBJ1-3 | . | TRBV18 | TGTGCCAGCTCACCAATGGCCCGCCAAGGAAACACCATATATTTT | CASSPMARQGNTIYF
TRBD2 | 12 | TRBJ2-7 | . | TRBV6-2/TRBV6-3 | TGTGCCAGCAGTCCGACTAGCGGGATGCAGTACTTC | CASSPTSGMQYF
. | 15 | TRBJ1-1 | once | TRBV19 | TGTGCCAGTACCACACGTGGGAGAGAGAACACTGAAGCTTTCTTT | CASTTRGRENTEAFF
. | 16 | TRBJ2-1 | . | TRBV29-1 | TGCAGCGTTGAAGATCTACGGGGGGCTTCCTACAATGAGCAGTTCTTC | CSVEDLRGASYNEQFF
. | 13 | TRBJ1-5 | . | TRBV27 | TGTGCCAGCAGTAGCGGGGGAGGAAGGCCCCAGCATTTT | CASSSGGGRPQHF
. | 17 | TRBJ1-2 | . | TRBV9 | TGTGCCAGCAGCGTATCACACAGACCCTCGCGAGCCATAGGCTACACCTTC | CASSVSHRPSRAIGYTF
. | 14 | TRBJ2-5 | . | TRBV6-5 | TGTGCCAGCAGTTACTCCGGGGTCCAAGAGACCCAGTACTTC | CASSYSGVQETQYF
. | 14 | TRBJ1-6 | . | TRBV2 | TGTGCCAGCGGGACACCGACCAATAATAGGTCCCTCCACTTT | CASGTPTNNRSLHF
. | 13 | TRBJ1-1 | few | TRBV18 | TGTGCCAGCTCACAAGGGGGGAACACTGAAGCTTTCTTT | CASSQGGNTEAFF
TRBD1 | 15 | TRBJ2-3 | . | TRBV5-4 | TGTGCCAGCAGCTTAGGGACAGGGGCCACCGATACGCAGTATTTT | CASSLGTGATDTQYF
. | 15 | TRBJ1-1 | once | TRBV7-2 | TGTGCCAGCAGCTTAGGGTCAGGGTGGGGAACTGAAGCTTTCTTT | CASSLGSGWGTEAFF
. | 15 | TRBJ2-3 | . | TRBV7-2 | TGTGCCAGCAGCTTAGGGGGACTGCGCACAGATACGCAGTATTTT | CASSLGGLRTDTQYF
TRBD2 | 16 | TRBJ2-3 | . | TRBV7-6 | TGTGCCAGCAGTGCCATAGCGGGAGGGCCAACAGATACGCAGTATTTT | CASSAIAGGPTDTQYF
. | 14 | TRBJ1-1 | . | TRBV6-4 | TGTGCCAGCAGTGCCGGTGGTCCGGGGACTGAAGCTTTCTTT | CASSAGGPGTEAFF
TRBD2 | 14 | TRBJ2-5 | . | TRBV5-1 | TGCGCCAGCAGCACGGGACTAGCTCCAGAGACCCAGTACTTC | CASSTGLAPETQYF
. | 14 | TRBJ1-1 | . | TRBV10-3 | TGTGCCATCAGTGAGTCGTACAACGCGGCTGAAGCTTTCTTT | CAISESYNAAEAFF
TRBD1 | 14 | TRBJ1-2 | . | TRBV6-5 | TGTGCCAGCAGTTACCCGGGACAGGTCTATGGCTACACCTTC | CASSYPGQVYGYTF
TRBD1 | 13 | TRBJ1-4 | . | TRBV30 | TGTGCCTGGGCCGGACAGGGACAAGGGGAACTGTTTTTT | CAWAGQGQGELFF
TRBD1 | 15 | TRBJ1-4 | . | TRBV28 | TGTGCCAGCACCCCTCGGGACAGGGTAAAGTTGAAACTGTTTTTT | CASTPRDRVKLKLFF
. | 13 | TRBJ2-7 | . | TRBV28 | TGTGCCAGCAGGGTAAACAGGGTCTACGAGCAGTACTTC | CASRVNRVYEQYF
. | 11 | TRBJ1-2 | . | TRBV19 | TGTGCCAGTTTCAGACAACCCGGCTACACCTTC | CASFRQPGYTF
. | 14 | TRBJ1-6 | . | TRBV4-2 | TGTGCCAGCAGCCGAGACCGGGAGAATTCACCCCTCCACTTT | CASSRDRENSPLHF
. | 11 | TRBJ2-7 | . | TRBV5-7 | TGTGCCAGCAGCCACGACAGAGAGCAGTACTTC | CASSHDREQYF
TRBD2 | 15 | TRBJ2-1 | . | TRBV19 | TGTGCCAGTACCTATCTGGGCGGGAGAAACAATGAGCAGTTCTTC | CASTYLGGRNNEQFF
. | 14 | TRBJ2-5 | . | TRBV2 | TGTGCCAGCAATCCACGGTCTGTACAAGAGACCCAGTACTTC | CASNPRSVQETQYF
TRBD2 | 14 | TRBJ2-1 | . | TRBV5-5 | TGTGCCAGCAGTTTTGGACTAGACTACAATGAGCAGTTCTTC | CASSFGLDYNEQFF
TRBD1 | 14 | TRBJ1-6 | . | TRBV7-3 | TGTGCCAGCAGTACAGGGACAGGGAATTCACCCCTCCACTTT | CASSTGTGNSPLHF
TRBD2 | 15 | TRBJ2-3 | . | TRBV15 | TGTGCCACCAGCGGCGTAGCGGGGGGAGTAGATACGCAGTATTTT | CATSGVAGGVDTQYF
. | 15 | TRBJ2-3 | once | TRBV7-2 | TGTGCCAGCACCGTACAGCCCCCTAGCACAGATACGCAGTATTTT | CASTVQPPSTDTQYF